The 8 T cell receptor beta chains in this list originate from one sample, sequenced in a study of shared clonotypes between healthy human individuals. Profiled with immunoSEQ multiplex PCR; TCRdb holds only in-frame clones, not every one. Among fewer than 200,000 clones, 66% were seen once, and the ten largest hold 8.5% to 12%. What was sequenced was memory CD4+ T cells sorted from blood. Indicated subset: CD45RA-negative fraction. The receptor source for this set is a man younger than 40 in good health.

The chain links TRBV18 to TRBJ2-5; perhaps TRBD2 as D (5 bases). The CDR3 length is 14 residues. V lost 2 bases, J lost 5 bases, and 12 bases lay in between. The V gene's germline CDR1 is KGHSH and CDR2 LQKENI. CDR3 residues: CASSPTTREETQYF. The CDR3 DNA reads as TGTGCCAGCTCACCAACTACTAGAGAGGAGACCCAGTACTTC.

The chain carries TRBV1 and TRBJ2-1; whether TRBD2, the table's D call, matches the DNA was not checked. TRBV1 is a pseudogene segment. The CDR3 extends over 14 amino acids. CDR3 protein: CTSSQDESGNEQFF. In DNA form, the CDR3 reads TGCACCAGCAGCCAAGACGAGAGCGGCAATGAGCAGTTCTTC.

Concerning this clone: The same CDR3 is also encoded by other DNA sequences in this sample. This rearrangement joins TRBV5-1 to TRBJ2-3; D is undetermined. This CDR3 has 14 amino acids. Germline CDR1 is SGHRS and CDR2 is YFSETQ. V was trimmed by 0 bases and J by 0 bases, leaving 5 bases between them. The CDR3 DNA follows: TGCGCCAGCAGCTTGGCCTCTAGCACAGATACGCAGTATTTT. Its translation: CASSLASSTDTQYF.

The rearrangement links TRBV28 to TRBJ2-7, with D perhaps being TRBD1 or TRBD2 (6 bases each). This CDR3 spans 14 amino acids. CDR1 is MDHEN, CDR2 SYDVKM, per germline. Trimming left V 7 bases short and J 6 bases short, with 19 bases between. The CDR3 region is CASTTGRTSREQYF. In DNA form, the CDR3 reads TGTGCCAGCACCACAGGGAGGACATCTCGCGAGCAGTACTTC.

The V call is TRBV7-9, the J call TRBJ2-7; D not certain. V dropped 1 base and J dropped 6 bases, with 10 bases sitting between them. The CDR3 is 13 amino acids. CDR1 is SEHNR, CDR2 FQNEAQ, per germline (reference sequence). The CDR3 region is CASSLVGLSEQYF. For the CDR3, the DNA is TGTGCCAGCAGCTTAGTTGGATTAAGCGAGCAGTACTTC.

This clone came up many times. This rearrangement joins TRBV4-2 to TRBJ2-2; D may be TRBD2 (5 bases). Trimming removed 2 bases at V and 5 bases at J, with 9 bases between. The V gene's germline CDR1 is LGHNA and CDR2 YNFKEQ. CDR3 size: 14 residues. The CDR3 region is CASSQQLVTGELFF. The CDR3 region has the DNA TGTGCCAGCAGCCAACAACTAGTGACCGGGGAGCTGTTTTTT.

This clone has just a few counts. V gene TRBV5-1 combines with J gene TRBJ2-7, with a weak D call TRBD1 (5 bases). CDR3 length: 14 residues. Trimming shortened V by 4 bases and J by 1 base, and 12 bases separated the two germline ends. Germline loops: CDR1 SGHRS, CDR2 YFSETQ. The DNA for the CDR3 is TGCGCCAGCAGCAGGAACCAGGGTTCCTACGAGCAGTACTTC. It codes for CASSRNQGSYEQYF.

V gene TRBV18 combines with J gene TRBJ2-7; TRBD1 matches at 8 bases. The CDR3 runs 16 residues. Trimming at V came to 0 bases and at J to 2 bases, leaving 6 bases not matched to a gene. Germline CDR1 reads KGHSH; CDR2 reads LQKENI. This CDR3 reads CASSPPLRTGTYEQYF. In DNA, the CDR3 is TGTGCCAGCTCACCACCGCTTAGGACAGGGACCTACGAGCAGTACTTC. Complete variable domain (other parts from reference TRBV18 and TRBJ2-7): NAGVMQNPRHLVRRRGQEARLRCSPMKGHSHVYWYRQLPEEGLKFMVYLQKENIIDESGMPKERFSAEFPKEGPSILRIQQVVRGDSAAYFCASSPPLRTGTYEQYFGPGTRLTVT.